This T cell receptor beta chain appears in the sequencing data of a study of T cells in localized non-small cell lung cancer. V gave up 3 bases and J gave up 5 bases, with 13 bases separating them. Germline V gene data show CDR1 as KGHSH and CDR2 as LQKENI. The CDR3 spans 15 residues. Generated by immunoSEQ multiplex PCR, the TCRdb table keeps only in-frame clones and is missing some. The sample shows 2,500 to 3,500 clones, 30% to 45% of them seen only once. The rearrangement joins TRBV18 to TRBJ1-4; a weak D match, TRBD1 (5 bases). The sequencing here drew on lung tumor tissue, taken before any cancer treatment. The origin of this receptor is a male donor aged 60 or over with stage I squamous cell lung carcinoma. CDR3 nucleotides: TGTGCCAGCTCACCGGACATTTTGGAGAATGAAAAACTGTTTTTT. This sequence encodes CASSPDILENEKLFF.